This T cell receptor (beta chain) appears in the sequencing data of a study of monozygotic twins with inflammatory bowel disease. Reprocessing the 5' RACE reads, TCRdb reports a single entry for every CDR3 protein and omits DNA. This repertoire includes around 400,000 distinct CDR3 sequences. CDR1 SGHRS and CDR2 YFSETQ come from the germline V gene. The CDR3 length is 16 residues. Source material: blood. This sequence was found in a human donor with ulcerative colitis or Crohn's disease, or a healthy co-twin of an affected twin (not recorded which). V and J are TRBV5-1 and TRBJ2-1; TCRdb's assignment of TRBD2 cannot be checked, as there is no DNA. CDR3 region: CASTRTSGTDYNEQFF.